The source of this T cell receptor (beta chain) is a study of technical replicates of blood from four donors. The assay was immunoSEQ multiplex PCR, and TCRdb's table has in-frame clones only and misses some. The sample includes around 72,000 clones, 80% to 95% seen only once; the top ten take about 4.9%. V lost 0 bases, J lost 5 bases, and 15 bases stayed unmatched. Germline V CDR1 and CDR2: SGDLS, YYNGEE. The CDR3 loop spans 18 amino acids. The chain employs TRBV9 and TRBJ2-7, with 9 bases aligning to TRBD2. The receptor comes from a human donor in good health. Some clones in this sample may be carry-over from other donors' samples. Sequenced material: PBMCs. CDR3 nucleotide sequence: TGTGCCAGCAGCGTAGTAACCCAAATCGCTAGCGGGGCCAACGAGCAGTACTTC. Translated, it gives CASSVVTQIASGANEQYF.